Each of the 32 T cell receptor beta chains below was sequenced from the same sample in a study of cytomegalovirus exposure and HLA in healthy donors. Primers for the PCR totalled 60 Vbeta and 13 Jbeta. The method was immunoSEQ multiplex PCR; TCRdb's version includes in-frame clones alone and lacks a portion of them. The sample gives 150,000 or so clones, about 80% of which show up once; approximately 6% is in the top ten. Sequencing was done on a sample of PBMCs. The receptor set was obtained from a man aged 25-45 years in good health and CMV-seropositive.

The J gene is TRBJ2-7, the V gene TRBV27; possible D gene TRBD2, 6 bases. CDR3 length: 15 residues. V lost 0 bases, J lost 0 bases, and 9 bases lay in between. The germline gives CDR1 MNHEY, CDR2 SMNVEV (reference sequence). Written as DNA, the CDR3 is TGTGCCAGCAGTTTATCCGGCGGGATCTCCTACGAGCAGTACTTC. This encodes CASSLSGGISYEQYF.

V is TRBV15 and J is TRBJ2-7, with 7 bases fitting TRBD1. CDR1 LNHNV and CDR2 YYDKDF come from the germline V gene (reference sequence). CDR3 length: 14 amino acids. Germline trimming cut 0 bases from V and 7 bases from J; bases unmatched to any gene: 6. The CDR3 region is CATSRDKGAREQYF. CDR3 DNA: TGTGCCACCAGCAGAGATAAGGGGGCGCGGGAGCAGTACTTC.

The table lists this clone with a few counts. V is TRBV2 and J is TRBJ2-2, with 10 positions matching TRBD1. Looked up from germline, CDR1 is SNHLY and CDR2 is FYNNEI. Germline trimming cut 5 bases from V and 7 bases from J; bases unmatched to any gene: 10. The CDR3 contains 16 residues. CDR3 DNA sequence: TGTGCCAGCAGTCCATTAGGGACAGGGGCCGTCGGGGAGCTGTTTTTT. Protein sequence: CASSPLGTGAVGELFF.

The chain links TRBV19 to TRBJ1-2, with D possibly TRBD1 on 5 matching bases. Trimming cost V 5 bases and J 4 bases, with 26 bases left between them. The germline CDR1 and CDR2 sequences are LNHDA and SQIVND (reference sequence). The CDR3 is 18 amino acids. In nucleotides, the CDR3 is TGTGCCAGTAGTTCACCCCCGGACGGTGACAGAATCGGCTATGGCTACACCTTC. The encoded protein is CASSSPPDGDRIGYGYTF.

The CDR3 bases are TGTGCCAGCAGCCAAGTAACAGGTATTAATCAGCCCCAGCATTTT. This encodes CASSQVTGINQPQHF. The chain has TRBV4-2 and TRBJ1-5; tentative D call: TRBD1 (5 bases). Trimming left V 1 base short and J 4 bases short, with 11 bases between. This CDR3 is built from 15 residues. The germline CDR1 and CDR2 sequences are LGHNA and YNFKEQ.

The chain couples TRBV27 to TRBJ2-4; 7 nucleotides match TRBD2. Trimming took 5 bases from V and 0 from J; bases not matched to a gene: 7. The germline CDR1 and CDR2 sequences are MNHEY and SMNVEV (reference sequence). The CDR3 totals 16 residues. The CDR3 here is CASSQGLTLAKNIQYF. Here the CDR3 DNA reads TGTGCCAGCAGTCAGGGACTAACCCTAGCCAAAAACATTCAGTACTTC.

The chain recombines TRBV5-4 with TRBJ1-4, with 8 positions matching TRBD1. J was trimmed by 3 bases and V by 4 bases; bases with no gene match: 5. Germline V gene data show CDR1 as SGHNT and CDR2 as YYREEE (reference sequence). The CDR3 totals 15 residues. CDR3: CASSPQGASNEKLFF. As DNA, the CDR3 is TGTGCCAGCAGCCCCCAGGGGGCGTCTAATGAAAAACTGTTTTTT.

This clone was counted once. At one end the junction does not follow the germline gene, possibly because of a read error. This rearrangement joins TRBV5-8 to TRBJ2-6; 7 bases match TRBD1. Per the germline V gene, CDR1 is SGHTS and CDR2 is YDEGEE. CDR3 length: 16 residues. The CDR3 is CASSLETGPGANGLTF. The DNA of the CDR3 is TGTGCCAGCAGCTTGGAGACAGGGCCCGGGGCCAACGGCCTGACTTTC.

The chain combines TRBV10-2 with TRBJ2-5; D not certain. The CDR3 runs to 12 residues. In germline, CDR1 is WSHSY, CDR2 SAAADI. V was shortened by 8 bases and J by 2 bases, with 9 bases between the two germline ends. The CDR3 DNA reads TGCGCCAGCGCGGCGGCTCAAGAGACCCAGTACTTC. Its protein product is CASAAAQETQYF.

CDR3 DNA: TGCGCCAGCAGCCCCGGGACAGTCAGGACCGGGGAGCTGTTTTTT. It specifies CASSPGTVRTGELFF. V and J are TRBV5-1 and TRBJ2-2, with 7 bases fitting TRBD1. The CDR3 covers 15 residues. J gave up 5 bases and V 4 bases, and 8 bases lay outside the gene matches. Germline CDR1 SGHRS, CDR2 YFSETQ.

This clone was detected a few times. The chain links TRBV7-2 to TRBJ1-6, with 7 bases identical to TRBD1. The CDR3 has 14 residues. Germline trimming cut 6 bases from V and 9 bases from J; bases unmatched to any gene: 8. The germline V gene has CDR1 SGHTA and CDR2 FQGNSA. CDR3 DNA: TGTGCCAGCAGAGGACAGGCTCTCGCTTCACCCCTCCACTTT. As protein: CASRGQALASPLHF.

CDR3 DNA: TGCAGCGTCGACGGGACTAGCGGGAGTTTCCACAATGAGCAGTTCTTC. It specifies CSVDGTSGSFHNEQFF. The V gene is TRBV29-1, the J gene TRBJ2-1, with TRBD2 matching 14 bases. With V trimmed by 6 bases and J by 5 bases, 9 bases remained unmatched. Germline V gene sequence: CDR1 SQVTM, CDR2 ANQGSEA. The CDR3 is 16 amino acids.

V is TRBV5-4 and J is TRBJ2-5; TRBD2 matches 8 bases. CDR1 is SGHNT and CDR2 is YYREEE in the germline V gene (reference sequence). This CDR3 spans 19 amino acids. Trimming cost V 0 bases and J 4 bases; bases outside gene matches: 17. CDR3 region: CASSLGLAGARVRVETQYF. CDR3 nucleotides: TGTGCCAGCAGCTTGGGGCTAGCGGGTGCTCGGGTAAGGGTAGAGACCCAGTACTTC.

This clone has a single count. The chain couples TRBV30 to TRBJ1-1; the match to TRBD1 covers 8 bases. From germline, CDR1 is GTSNPN and CDR2 SVGIG (reference sequence). The CDR3 has 13 residues. Trimming at V came to 0 bases and at J to 10 bases, leaving 7 bases not matched to a gene. This chain's CDR3 is CAWSVLDRETAFF. CDR3 bases: TGTGCCTGGAGTGTACTGGACAGGGAGACAGCTTTCTTT.

The chain employs TRBV30 and TRBJ1-3; D uncertain. The CDR3 length is 14 residues. The ends were cut back, 4 bases at V and 4 bases at J, with 14 bases in the middle. Germline CDR1 reads GTSNPN; CDR2 reads SVGIG (reference sequence). CDR3 DNA: TGTGCCTGGAAGGGAGAGACATGGGGAAACACCATATATTTT. This translates into CAWKGETWGNTIYF.

The chain employs TRBV5-1 and TRBJ2-7; a possible D gene is TRBD1 (6 bases). Trimming removed 3 bases at V and 7 bases at J, with 14 bases between. Germline values: CDR1 SGHRS, CDR2 YFSETQ. The CDR3 has 13 amino acids. CDR3 bases: TGCGCCAGCAGCTCCCGGGACACCGGAGAGCAGTACTTC. Its protein product is CASSSRDTGEQYF.

The chain joins TRBV19 to TRBJ2-5, with a tentative D call TRBD1 (5 bases). Trimming took 8 bases from V and 2 from J, leaving 12 bases between them. The CDR3 spans 13 residues. Germline CDR1 and CDR2: LNHDA and SQIVND (reference sequence). CDR3 sequence: CASCRTLQETQYF. The CDR3 region has the DNA TGTGCCAGTTGCCGGACACTTCAAGAGACCCAGTACTTC.

This chain uses TRBV7-9 with TRBJ1-3, with 11 bases identical to TRBD1. The trim removed 6 bases at V and 0 bases at J, leaving 7 bases unmatched. CDR3 length: 17 amino acids. Germline assignment: CDR1 SEHNR and CDR2 FQNEAQ (reference sequence). In DNA form, the CDR3 reads TGTGCCAGCAGAGGACAGGGGGCCAAGTTCTCTGGAAACACCATATATTTT. It yields the protein CASRGQGAKFSGNTIYF.

The table lists this clone with a few counts. This chain joins TRBV5-6 and TRBJ1-2; D not certain. CDR1 and CDR2 (germline): SGHDT, YYEEEE. The V end lost 3 bases, the J end lost 7 bases, and 10 bases lay between the germline ends. This CDR3 has 12 residues. The CDR3 loop is CASSWRVAGYTF. In nucleotides, the CDR3 is TGTGCCAGCAGCTGGAGGGTGGCTGGCTACACCTTC.

This clone showed up just a few times. V gene TRBV19 combines with J gene TRBJ2-5; D may be TRBD1 (8 bases). V lost 4 bases, J lost 7 bases, and 19 bases lay in between. Germline V gene data show CDR1 as LNHDA and CDR2 as SQIVND (reference sequence). CDR3 size: 15 residues. This CDR3 reads CASSTQQGGKGTQYF. As DNA, the CDR3 is TGTGCCAGTAGTACTCAACAGGGGGGGAAAGGGACCCAGTACTTC. The whole variable domain, filled in from reference TRBV19 and TRBJ2-5, reads DGGITQSPKYLFRKEGQNVTLSCEQNLNHDAMYWYRQDPGQGLRLIYYSQIVNDFQKGDIAEGYSVSREKKESFPLTVTSAQKNPTAFYLCASSTQQGGKGTQYFGPGTRLLVL.

The chain recombines TRBV9 with TRBJ2-1; 8 bases match TRBD2. This CDR3 has 13 residues. Germline assignment: CDR1 SGDLS and CDR2 YYNGEE. Trimming removed 6 bases from V and 7 bases from J; junction bases left unmatched: 6. This chain's CDR3 is CASTKREWNEQFF. DNA for the CDR3: TGTGCCAGCACCAAGCGGGAGTGGAATGAGCAGTTCTTC. The full variable domain, with the rest looked up from reference TRBV9 and TRBJ2-1, is DSGVTQTPKHLITATGQRVTLRCSPRSGDLSVYWYQQSLDQGLQFLIQYYNGEERAKGNILERFSAQQFPDLHSELNLSSLELGDSALYFCASTKREWNEQFFGPGTRLTVL.

The chain joins TRBV7-9 to TRBJ1-5; D perhaps matches TRBD1 (6 bases). Germline assignment: CDR1 SEHNR and CDR2 FQNEAQ (reference sequence). V was clipped by 5 bases and J by 3 bases, with 11 bases between them. This CDR3 comprises 14 residues. The CDR3 region is CASSVQGNNQPQHF. CDR3 bases: TGTGCCAGCAGCGTACAGGGAAACAATCAGCCCCAGCATTTT.

This sequence joins TRBV5-1 and TRBJ2-7, with D uncertain. The germline V gene encodes CDR1 SGHRS and CDR2 YFSETQ. This CDR3 is 12 amino acids long. Trimming took 2 bases from V and 5 from J, leaving 8 bases between them. In nucleotides, the CDR3 is TGCGCCAGCAGCTTATCTTTCGACGAGCAGTACTTC. Its translation: CASSLSFDEQYF.

This sequence joins TRBV5-1 and TRBJ2-7; D unclear. This CDR3 is built from 14 residues. Germline CDR1 and CDR2: SGHRS and YFSETQ. The V end was cut by 4 bases, the J end by 3 bases, with 14 bases between. The CDR3 nucleotides are TGCGCCAGCAGCCTTTCGGGTTCTTTCTACGAGCAGTACTTC. It is translated as CASSLSGSFYEQYF. The whole variable domain, remainder taken from reference TRBV5-1 and TRBJ2-7, is KAGVTQTPRYLIKTRGQQVTLSCSPISGHRSVSWYQQTPGQGLQFLFEYFSETQRNKGNFPGRFSGRQFSNSRSEMNVSTLELGDSALYLCASSLSGSFYEQYFGPGTRLTVT.

This chain joins TRBV5-1 and TRBJ2-7; D not resolved. CDR1 SGHRS and CDR2 YFSETQ come from the germline V gene. With 1 base removed from V and 0 bases from J, the gap between germline ends came to 8 bases. The CDR3 runs to 14 residues. The CDR3 DNA sequence: TGCGCCAGCAGCTTGTCAGTTTCCTCCTACGAGCAGTACTTC. It encodes CASSLSVSSYEQYF.

The rearrangement links TRBV29-1 to TRBJ2-7, with 15 nucleotides matching TRBD2. The trim removed 6 bases at V and 4 bases at J, leaving 10 bases unmatched. The CDR3 is 16 amino acids. Per the germline V gene, CDR1 is SQVTM and CDR2 is ANQGSEA. CDR3: CSVTGLAGGLGYEQYF. CDR3 nucleotides: TGCAGCGTGACGGGACTAGCGGGAGGATTGGGTTACGAGCAGTACTTC.

The chain carries TRBV10-3 and TRBJ2-2; D might be TRBD1 (6 bases). V was clipped by 3 bases and J by 7 bases, with 9 bases between them. Per the germline V gene, CDR1 is ENHRY and CDR2 is SYGVKD. The CDR3 spans 13 residues. The CDR3 nucleotides are TGTGCCATCAGTGAAACAGGGTTCGGGGAGCTGTTTTTT. Amino acids: CAISETGFGELFF.

The J gene is TRBJ1-2, the V gene TRBV30; tentative D call: TRBD1 (6 bases). Trimming took off 1 base at V and 3 bases at J, with 9 bases between the two ends. The V gene's germline CDR1 is GTSNPN and CDR2 SVGIG (reference sequence). There are 13 residues in the CDR3. CDR3 region: CAWSGTGYYGYTF. The CDR3 DNA sequence: TGTGCCTGGAGTGGCACAGGGTACTATGGCTACACCTTC.

This clone was seen just once. V and J are TRBV4-1 and TRBJ2-7, with 7 bases matching TRBD1. V lost 6 bases to trimming and J lost 2 bases; unmatched junction nucleotides: 7. Germline V gene data show CDR1 as MGHRA and CDR2 as YSYEKL. The CDR3 has 14 residues. This chain's CDR3 is CASRPTGKPYEQYF. In DNA, the CDR3 is TGCGCCAGCAGACCGACAGGGAAACCCTACGAGCAGTACTTC.

This clone was detected a few times. The chain couples TRBV28 to TRBJ1-2, with D maybe TRBD1 (6 bases). Looked up from germline, CDR1 is MDHEN and CDR2 is SYDVKM. This CDR3 is 13 amino acids long. V was shortened by 2 bases and J by 8 bases, with 12 bases between the two germline ends. CDR3 sequence: CASSLAGGDGYTF. Here the CDR3 DNA reads TGTGCCAGCAGTTTAGCTGGGGGCGACGGCTACACCTTC.

This chain joins TRBV19 and TRBJ1-2; weak D call: TRBD1 (6 bases). Germline V gene data show CDR1 as LNHDA and CDR2 as SQIVND (reference sequence). The CDR3 extends over 15 amino acids. V dropped 3 bases and J dropped 4 bases, with 15 bases sitting between them. This chain's CDR3 is CASSIDRSATYGYTF. The CDR3 nucleotides are TGTGCCAGTAGTATCGACAGGTCGGCGACCTATGGCTACACCTTC.

The V and J genes are TRBV7-2 and TRBJ2-5, with 10 bases that match TRBD2. This CDR3 has 18 amino acids. The V segment lost 5 bases and the J segment 2 bases; nucleotides outside the gene matches: 14. Germline V gene sequence: CDR1 SGHTA, CDR2 FQGNSA. CDR3 amino acids: CASSRVVGAGGSQETQYF. CDR3 sequence (DNA): TGTGCCAGCAGCCGTGTCGTTGGAGCGGGGGGGAGTCAAGAGACCCAGTACTTC. The full variable domain, with the rest looked up from reference TRBV7-2 and TRBJ2-5, is GAGVSQSPSNKVTEKGKDVELRCDPISGHTALYWYRQSLGQGLEFLIYFQGNSAPDKSGLPSDRFSAERTGGSVSTLTIQRTQQEDSAVYLCASSRVVGAGGSQETQYFGPGTRLLVL.